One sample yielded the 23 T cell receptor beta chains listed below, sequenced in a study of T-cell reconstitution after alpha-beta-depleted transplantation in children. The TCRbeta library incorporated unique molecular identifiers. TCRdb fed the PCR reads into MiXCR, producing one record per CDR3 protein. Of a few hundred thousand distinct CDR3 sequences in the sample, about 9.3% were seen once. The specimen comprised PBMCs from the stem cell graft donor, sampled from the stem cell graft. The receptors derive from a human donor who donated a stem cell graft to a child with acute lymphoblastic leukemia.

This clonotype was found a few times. CDR3 nucleotide sequence: TGTGCCAGCTCTGCGGGGAATACGCAGTATTTT. It yields the protein CASSAGNTQYF. This rearrangement joins TRBV9 to TRBJ2-3; D is possibly TRBD2 (6 bases). The germline CDR1 and CDR2 sequences are SGDLS and YYNGEE. The V end was cut by 7 bases, the J end by 7 bases, with 10 bases between. The CDR3 sequence is 11 residues long.

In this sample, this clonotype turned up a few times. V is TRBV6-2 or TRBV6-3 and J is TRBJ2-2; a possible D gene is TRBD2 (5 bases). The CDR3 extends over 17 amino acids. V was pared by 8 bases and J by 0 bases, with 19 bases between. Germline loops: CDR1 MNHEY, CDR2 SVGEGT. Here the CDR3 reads CASSTFREVTNTGELFF. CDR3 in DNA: TGTGCCAGCTCCACCTTCCGGGAAGTCACGAACACCGGGGAGCTGTTTTTT.

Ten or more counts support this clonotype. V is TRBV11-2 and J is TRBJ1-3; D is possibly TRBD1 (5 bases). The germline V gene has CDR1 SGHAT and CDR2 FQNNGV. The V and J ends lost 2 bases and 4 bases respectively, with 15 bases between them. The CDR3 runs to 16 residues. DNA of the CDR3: TGTGCCAGCAGCTTACAGGGCGGGTTGTTCGGAAACACCATATATTTT. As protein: CASSLQGGLFGNTIYF.

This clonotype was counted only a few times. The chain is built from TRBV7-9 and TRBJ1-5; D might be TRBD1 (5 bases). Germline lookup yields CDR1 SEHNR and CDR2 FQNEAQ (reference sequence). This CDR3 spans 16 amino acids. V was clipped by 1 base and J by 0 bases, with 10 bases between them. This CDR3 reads CASSLEEGDSNQPQHF. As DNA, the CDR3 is TGTGCCAGCAGCTTAGAAGAAGGGGATAGCAATCAGCCCCAGCATTTT.

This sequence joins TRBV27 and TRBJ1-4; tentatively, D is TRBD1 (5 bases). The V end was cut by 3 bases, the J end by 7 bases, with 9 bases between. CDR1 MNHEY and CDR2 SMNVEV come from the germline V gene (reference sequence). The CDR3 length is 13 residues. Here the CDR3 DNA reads TGTGCCAGCAGTTTTCAGGGAAGTGAAAAACTGTTTTTT. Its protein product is CASSFQGSEKLFF.

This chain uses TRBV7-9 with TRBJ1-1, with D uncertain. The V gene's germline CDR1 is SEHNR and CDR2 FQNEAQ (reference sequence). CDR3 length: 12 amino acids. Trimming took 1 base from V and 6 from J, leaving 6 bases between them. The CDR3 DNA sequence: TGTGCCAGCAGCTTAGTAGGACCTGAAGCTTTCTTT. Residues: CASSLVGPEAFF.

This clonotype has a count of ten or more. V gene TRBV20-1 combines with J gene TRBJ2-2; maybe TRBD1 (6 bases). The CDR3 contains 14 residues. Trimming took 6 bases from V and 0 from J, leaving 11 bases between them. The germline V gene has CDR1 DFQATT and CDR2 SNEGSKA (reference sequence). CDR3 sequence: CSAADRTNTGELFF. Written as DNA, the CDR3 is TGCAGTGCCGCTGACAGGACGAACACCGGGGAGCTGTTTTTT.

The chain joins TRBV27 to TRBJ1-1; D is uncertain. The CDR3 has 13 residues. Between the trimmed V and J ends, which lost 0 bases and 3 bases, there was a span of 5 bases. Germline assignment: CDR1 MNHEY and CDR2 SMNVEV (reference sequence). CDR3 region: CASSLSRYTEAFF. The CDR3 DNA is TGTGCCAGCAGTTTATCACGGTACACTGAAGCTTTCTTT.

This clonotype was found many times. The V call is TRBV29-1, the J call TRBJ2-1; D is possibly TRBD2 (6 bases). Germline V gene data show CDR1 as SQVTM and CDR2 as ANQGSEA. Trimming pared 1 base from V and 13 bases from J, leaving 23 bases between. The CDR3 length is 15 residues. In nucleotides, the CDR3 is TGCAGCGTTGAAGGCTTGCGGGGCCACCGGGACCCTCAGTTCTTC. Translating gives CSVEGLRGHRDPQFF.

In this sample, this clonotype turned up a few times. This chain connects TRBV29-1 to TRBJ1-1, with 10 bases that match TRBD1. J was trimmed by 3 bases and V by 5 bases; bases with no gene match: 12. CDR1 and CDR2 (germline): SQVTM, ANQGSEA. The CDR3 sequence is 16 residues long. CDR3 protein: CSVPTGGSRKDTEAFF. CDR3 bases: TGCAGCGTTCCGACAGGGGGCTCGAGAAAGGACACTGAAGCTTTCTTT.

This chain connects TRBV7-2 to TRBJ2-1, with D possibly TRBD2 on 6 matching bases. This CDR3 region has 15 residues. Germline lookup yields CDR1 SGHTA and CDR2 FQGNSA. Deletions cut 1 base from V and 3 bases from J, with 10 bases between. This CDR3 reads CASSLGAGFYNEQFF. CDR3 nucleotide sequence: TGTGCCAGCAGCTTAGGAGCGGGTTTCTACAATGAGCAGTTCTTC.

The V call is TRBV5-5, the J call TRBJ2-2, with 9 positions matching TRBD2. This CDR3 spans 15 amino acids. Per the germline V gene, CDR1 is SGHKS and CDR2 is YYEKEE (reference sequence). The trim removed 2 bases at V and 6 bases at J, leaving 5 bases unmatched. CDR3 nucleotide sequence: TGTGCCAGCAGCTTCTTCCTAGCGGGGTCCGGGGAGCTGTTTTTT. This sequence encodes CASSFFLAGSGELFF.

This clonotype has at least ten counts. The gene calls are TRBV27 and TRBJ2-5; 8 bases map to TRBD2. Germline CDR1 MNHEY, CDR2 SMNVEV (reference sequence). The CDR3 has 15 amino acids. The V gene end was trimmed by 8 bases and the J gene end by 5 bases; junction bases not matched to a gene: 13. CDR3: CASRPGAGGAETQYF. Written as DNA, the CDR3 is TGTGCCAGCCGTCCGGGGGCGGGAGGAGCTGAGACCCAGTACTTC.

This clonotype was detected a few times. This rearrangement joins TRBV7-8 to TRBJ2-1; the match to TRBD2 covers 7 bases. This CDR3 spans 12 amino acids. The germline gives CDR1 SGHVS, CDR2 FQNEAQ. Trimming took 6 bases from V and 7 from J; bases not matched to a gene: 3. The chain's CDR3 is CASRVSGNEQFF. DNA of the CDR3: TGTGCCAGCAGAGTTAGCGGGAATGAGCAGTTCTTC.

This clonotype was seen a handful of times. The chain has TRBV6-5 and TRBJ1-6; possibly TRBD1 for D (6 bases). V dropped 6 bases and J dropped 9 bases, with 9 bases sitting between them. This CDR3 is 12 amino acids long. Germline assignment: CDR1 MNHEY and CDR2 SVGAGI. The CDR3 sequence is CASSAGVSPLHF. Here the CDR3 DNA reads TGTGCCAGCAGCGCAGGGGTTTCACCCCTCCACTTT.

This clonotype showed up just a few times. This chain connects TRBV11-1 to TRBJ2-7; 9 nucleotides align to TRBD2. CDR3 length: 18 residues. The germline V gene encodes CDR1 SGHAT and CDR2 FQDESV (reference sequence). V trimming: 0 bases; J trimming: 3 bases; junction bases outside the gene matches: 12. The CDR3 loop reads CASSLALASGTYYYEQYF. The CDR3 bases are TGTGCCAGCAGCTTAGCGCTAGCTAGCGGGACCTATTACTACGAGCAGTACTTC.

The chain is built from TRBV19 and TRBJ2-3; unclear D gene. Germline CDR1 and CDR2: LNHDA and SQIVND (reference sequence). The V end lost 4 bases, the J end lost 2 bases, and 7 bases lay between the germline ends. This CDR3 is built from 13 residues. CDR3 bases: TGTGCCAGTAGTAGAACCAACACAGATACGCAGTATTTT. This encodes CASSRTNTDTQYF.

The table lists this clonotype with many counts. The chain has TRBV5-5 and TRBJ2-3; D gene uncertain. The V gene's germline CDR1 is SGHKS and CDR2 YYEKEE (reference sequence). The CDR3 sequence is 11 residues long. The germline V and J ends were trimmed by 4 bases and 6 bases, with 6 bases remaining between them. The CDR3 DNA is TGTGCCAGCAGCCCGAGCGATACGCAGTATTTT. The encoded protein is CASSPSDTQYF.

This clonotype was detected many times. The CDR3 reads CSAPEPVAARDNEQFF. The CDR3, as DNA: TGCAGTGCTCCCGAACCAGTAGCCGCACGGGACAATGAGCAGTTCTTC. The V call is TRBV20-1, the J call TRBJ2-1; D ambiguous. CDR3 length equals 16 residues. Germline loops: CDR1 DFQATT, CDR2 SNEGSKA (reference sequence). Trimming pared 5 bases from V and 5 bases from J, leaving 22 bases between.

CDR3 DNA: TGTGCCAGCGGGAGGGCCATTGGAGATACGCAGTATTTT. Amino acid sequence: CASGRAIGDTQYF. The chain is built from TRBV6-1 and TRBJ2-3; 7 bases map to TRBD2. The length of the CDR3 is 13 residues. Germline CDR1 reads MNHNS; CDR2 reads SASEGT. Losses at the gene ends were 8 bases for V and 5 bases for J; bases not matched to a gene: 7.

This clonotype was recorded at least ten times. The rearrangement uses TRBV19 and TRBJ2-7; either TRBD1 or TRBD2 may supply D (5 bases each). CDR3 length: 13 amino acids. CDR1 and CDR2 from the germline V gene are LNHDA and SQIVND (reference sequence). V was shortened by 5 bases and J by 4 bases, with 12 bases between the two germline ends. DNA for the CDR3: TGTGCCAGTAGTCCTGGGGACGGGTACGAGCAGTACTTC. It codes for CASSPGDGYEQYF.

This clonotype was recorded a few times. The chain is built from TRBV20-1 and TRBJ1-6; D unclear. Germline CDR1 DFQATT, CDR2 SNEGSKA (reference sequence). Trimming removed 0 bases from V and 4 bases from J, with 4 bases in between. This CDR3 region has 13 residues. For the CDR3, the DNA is TGCAGTGCTAGAGAGCGTTATAATTCACCCCTCCACTTT. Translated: CSARERYNSPLHF.

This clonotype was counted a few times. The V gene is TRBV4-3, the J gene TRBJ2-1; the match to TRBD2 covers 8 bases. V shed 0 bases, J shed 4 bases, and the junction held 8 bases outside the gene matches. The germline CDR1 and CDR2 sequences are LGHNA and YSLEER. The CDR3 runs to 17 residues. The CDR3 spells CASSQDGRTSKYNEQFF. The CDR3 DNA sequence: TGCGCCAGCAGCCAAGATGGCCGGACTAGCAAGTACAATGAGCAGTTCTTC.